This T cell receptor beta chain was found in a study of blood T cells in healthy people across ages. Study-level findings and limits: In these data, TCR beta diversity tracked strongly with naive T cell percentage.

A remark on this clonotype: Its target is unknown.

This CDR3 has 14 residues. The V gene end was trimmed by 5 bases and the J gene end by 6 bases; junction bases not matched to a gene: 7. From germline, CDR1 is SGHRS and CDR2 YFSETQ. For the second PCR, which ran for about 6 to 12 cycles, a sample-barcoded 5' primer and a J-beta primer mix were used. MiXCR, applied by TCRdb to the 5' RACE reads, yields one record per CDR3 protein. The sample holds 1.5 million to 2 million distinct CDR3 sequences, 49% seen once. This clonotype was sampled from a woman aged 40-49 years in good health. Sample: blood. The V and J genes are TRBV5-1 and TRBJ2-3; 9 nucleotides match TRBD2. The CDR3 here is CASRTGTSPDTQYF. The DNA of the CDR3 is TGCGCCAGCAGGACCGGGACTAGCCCCGATACGCAGTATTTT. Full variable domain (outside the CDR3, taken from reference TRBV5-1 and TRBJ2-3): KAGVTQTPRYLIKTRGQQVTLSCSPISGHRSVSWYQQTPGQGLQFLFEYFSETQRNKGNFPGRFSGRQFSNSRSEMNVSTLELGDSALYLCASRTGTSPDTQYFGPGTRLTVL.